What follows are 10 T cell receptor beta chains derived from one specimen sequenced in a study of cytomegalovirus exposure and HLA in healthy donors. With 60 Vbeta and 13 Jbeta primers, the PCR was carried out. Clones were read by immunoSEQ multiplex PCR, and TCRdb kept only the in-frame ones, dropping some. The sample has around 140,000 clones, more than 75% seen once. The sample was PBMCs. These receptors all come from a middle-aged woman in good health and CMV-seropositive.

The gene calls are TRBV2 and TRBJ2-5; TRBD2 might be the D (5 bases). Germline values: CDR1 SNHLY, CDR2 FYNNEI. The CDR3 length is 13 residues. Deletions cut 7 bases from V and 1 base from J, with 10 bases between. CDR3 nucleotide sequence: TGTGCCAGCATTCGGGGTCTCCAAGAGACCCAGTACTTC. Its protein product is CASIRGLQETQYF.

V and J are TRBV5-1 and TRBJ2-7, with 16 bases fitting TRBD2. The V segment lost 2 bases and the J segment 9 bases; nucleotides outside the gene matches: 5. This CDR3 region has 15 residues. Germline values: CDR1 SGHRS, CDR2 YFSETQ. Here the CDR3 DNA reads TGCGCCAGCAGCTTCGGGACTAGCGGGAGGGCCGTGCAGTACTTC. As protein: CASSFGTSGRAVQYF.

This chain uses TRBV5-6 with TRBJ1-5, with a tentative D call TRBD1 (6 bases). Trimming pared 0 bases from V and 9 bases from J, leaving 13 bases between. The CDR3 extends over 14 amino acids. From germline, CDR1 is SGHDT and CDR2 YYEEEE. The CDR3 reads CASSLGQGIMPQHF. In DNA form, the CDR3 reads TGTGCCAGCAGCTTGGGCCAGGGGATTATGCCCCAGCATTTT.

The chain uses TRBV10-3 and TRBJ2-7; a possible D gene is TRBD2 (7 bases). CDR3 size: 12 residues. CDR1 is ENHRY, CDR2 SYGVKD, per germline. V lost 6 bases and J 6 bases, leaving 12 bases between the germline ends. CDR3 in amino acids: CAIRGGLGEQYF. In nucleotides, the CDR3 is TGTGCCATCAGGGGGGGGCTCGGCGAGCAGTACTTC.

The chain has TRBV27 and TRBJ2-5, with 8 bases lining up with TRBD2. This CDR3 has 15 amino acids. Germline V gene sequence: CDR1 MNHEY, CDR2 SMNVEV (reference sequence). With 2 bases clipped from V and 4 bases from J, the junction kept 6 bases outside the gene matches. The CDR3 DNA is TGTGCCAGCAGTTTAGATTCGGGGGGGGGAGAGACCCAGTACTTC. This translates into CASSLDSGGGETQYF.

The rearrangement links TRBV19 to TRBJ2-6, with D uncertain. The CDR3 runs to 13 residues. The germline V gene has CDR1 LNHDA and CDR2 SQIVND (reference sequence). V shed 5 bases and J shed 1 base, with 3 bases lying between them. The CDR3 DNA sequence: TGTGCCAGTAGTCAATCTGGGGCCAACGTCCTGACTTTC. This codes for CASSQSGANVLTF.

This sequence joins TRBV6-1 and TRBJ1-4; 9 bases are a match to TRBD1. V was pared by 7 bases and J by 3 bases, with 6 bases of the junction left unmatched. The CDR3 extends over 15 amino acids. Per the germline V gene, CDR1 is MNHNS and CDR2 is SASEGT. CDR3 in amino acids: CASTWDRAPNEKLFF. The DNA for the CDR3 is TGTGCCAGCACCTGGGACAGGGCGCCTAATGAAAAACTGTTTTTT.

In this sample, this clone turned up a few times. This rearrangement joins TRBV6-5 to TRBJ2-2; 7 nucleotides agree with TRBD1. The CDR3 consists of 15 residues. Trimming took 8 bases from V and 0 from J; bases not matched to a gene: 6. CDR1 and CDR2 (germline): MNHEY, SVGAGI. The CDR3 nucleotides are TGTGCCAGCCACAGGGGTCCCCCGAACACCGGGGAGCTGTTTTTT. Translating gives CASHRGPPNTGELFF.

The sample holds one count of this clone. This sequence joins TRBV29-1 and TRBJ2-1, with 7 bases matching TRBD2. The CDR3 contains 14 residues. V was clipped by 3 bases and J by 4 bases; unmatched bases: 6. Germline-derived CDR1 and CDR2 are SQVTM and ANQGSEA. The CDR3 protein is CSVEERGLYNEQFF. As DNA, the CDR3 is TGCAGCGTTGAGGAGCGGGGACTTTACAATGAGCAGTTCTTC.

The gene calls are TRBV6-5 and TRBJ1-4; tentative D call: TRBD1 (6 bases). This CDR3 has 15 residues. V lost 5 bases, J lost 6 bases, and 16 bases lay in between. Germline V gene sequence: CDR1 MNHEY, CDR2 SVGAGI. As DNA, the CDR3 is TGTGCCAGCAGTAACAGGGCCAGGGATTATGAAAAACTGTTTTTT. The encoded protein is CASSNRARDYEKLFF.